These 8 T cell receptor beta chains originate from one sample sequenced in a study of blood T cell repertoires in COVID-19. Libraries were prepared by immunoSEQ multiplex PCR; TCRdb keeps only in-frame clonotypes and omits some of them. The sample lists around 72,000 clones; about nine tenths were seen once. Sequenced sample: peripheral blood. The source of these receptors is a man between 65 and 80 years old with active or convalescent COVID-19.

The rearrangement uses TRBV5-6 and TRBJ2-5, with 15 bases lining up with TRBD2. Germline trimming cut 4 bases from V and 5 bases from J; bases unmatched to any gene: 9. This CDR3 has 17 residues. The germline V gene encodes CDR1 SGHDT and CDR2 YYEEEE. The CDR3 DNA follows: TGTGCCAGCAGCGCCGGGACTAGCGGGAGGTTCGGGGAGACCCAGTACTTC. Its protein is CASSAGTSGRFGETQYF.

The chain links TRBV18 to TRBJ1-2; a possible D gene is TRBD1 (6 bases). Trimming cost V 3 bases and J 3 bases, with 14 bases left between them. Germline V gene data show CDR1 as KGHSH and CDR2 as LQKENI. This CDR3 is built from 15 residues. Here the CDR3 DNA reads TGTGCCAGCTCACCCACAGGGAGCCCCGACTATGGCTACACCTTC. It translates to CASSPTGSPDYGYTF. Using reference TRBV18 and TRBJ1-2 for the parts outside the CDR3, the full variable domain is NAGVMQNPRHLVRRRGQEARLRCSPMKGHSHVYWYRQLPEEGLKFMVYLQKENIIDESGMPKERFSAEFPKEGPSILRIQQVVRGDSAAYFCASSPTGSPDYGYTFGSGTRLTVV.

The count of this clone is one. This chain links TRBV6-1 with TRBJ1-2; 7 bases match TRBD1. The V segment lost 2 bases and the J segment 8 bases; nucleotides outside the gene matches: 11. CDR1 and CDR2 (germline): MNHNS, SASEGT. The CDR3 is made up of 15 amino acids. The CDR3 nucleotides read TGTGCCAGCAGTGAACTAAGACAGGGACTCCGGGGCTACACCTTC. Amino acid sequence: CASSELRQGLRGYTF.

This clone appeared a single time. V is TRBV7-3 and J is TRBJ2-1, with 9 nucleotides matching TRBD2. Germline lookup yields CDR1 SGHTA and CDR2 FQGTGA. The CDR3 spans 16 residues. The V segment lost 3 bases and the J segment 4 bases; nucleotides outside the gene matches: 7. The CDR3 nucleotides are TGTGCCAGCAGCTTCTACGGGACTAGCAGATACAATGAGCAGTTCTTC. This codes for CASSFYGTSRYNEQFF.

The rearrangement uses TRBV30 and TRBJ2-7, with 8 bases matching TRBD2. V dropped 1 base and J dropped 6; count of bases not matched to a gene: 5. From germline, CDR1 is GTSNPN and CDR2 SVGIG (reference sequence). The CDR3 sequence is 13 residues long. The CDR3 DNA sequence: TGTGCCTGGAGTGGGACTAGCTCTTCCGAGCAGTACTTC. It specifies CAWSGTSSSEQYF.

The CDR3 DNA reads as TGTGCCAGCTCAGAGAGCGCGCAGACGAATGGCTACACCTTC. It yields the protein CASSESAQTNGYTF. The rearrangement joins TRBV18 to TRBJ1-2; no definite D call. The CDR3 loop spans 14 amino acids. The germline V gene has CDR1 KGHSH and CDR2 LQKENI. V lost 5 bases and J 6 bases, leaving 16 bases between the germline ends.

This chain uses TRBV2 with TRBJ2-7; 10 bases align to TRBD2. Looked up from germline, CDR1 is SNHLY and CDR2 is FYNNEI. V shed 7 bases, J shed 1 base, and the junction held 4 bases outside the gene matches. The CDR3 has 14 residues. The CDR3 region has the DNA TGTGCCAGCAAGGCTAGCGGGGGATCCTACGAGCAGTACTTC. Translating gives CASKASGGSYEQYF.

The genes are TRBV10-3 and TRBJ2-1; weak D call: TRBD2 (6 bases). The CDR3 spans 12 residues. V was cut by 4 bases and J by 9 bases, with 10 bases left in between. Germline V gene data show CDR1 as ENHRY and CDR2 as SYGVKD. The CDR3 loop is CAISVGAGEQFF. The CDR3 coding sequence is TGTGCCATCAGTGTAGGAGCGGGTGAGCAGTTCTTC.